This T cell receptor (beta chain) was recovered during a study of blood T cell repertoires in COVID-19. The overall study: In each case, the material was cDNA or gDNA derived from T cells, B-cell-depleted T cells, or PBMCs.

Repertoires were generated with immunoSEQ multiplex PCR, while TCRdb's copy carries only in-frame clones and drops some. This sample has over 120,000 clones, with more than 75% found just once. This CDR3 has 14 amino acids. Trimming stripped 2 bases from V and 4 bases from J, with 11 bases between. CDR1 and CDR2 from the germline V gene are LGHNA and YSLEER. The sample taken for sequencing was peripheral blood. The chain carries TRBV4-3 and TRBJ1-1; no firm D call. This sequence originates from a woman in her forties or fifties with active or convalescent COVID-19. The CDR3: CASSQTGRSTEAFF. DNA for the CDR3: TGCGCCAGCAGCCAAACTGGCCGGAGCACTGAAGCTTTCTTT.